The 11 T cell receptor beta chains below were found in one sample sequenced in a study of cytomegalovirus exposure and HLA in healthy donors. Both 60 Vbeta primers and 13 Jbeta primers went into the PCR. Assay: immunoSEQ multiplex PCR; the TCRdb copy retains only in-frame clones and omits some. The table counts around 200,000 clones; 0.65% to 0.9% lies in the top ten. The sequencing input was PBMCs. These receptors all stem from a woman aged 18 to 35 in good health and CMV-seropositive.

This chain joins TRBV5-1 and TRBJ2-3, with D possibly matching TRBD1 (6 bases). The V and J ends lost 4 bases and 2 bases respectively, with 20 bases between them. The germline gives CDR1 SGHRS, CDR2 YFSETQ. There are 17 residues in the CDR3. The CDR3 region has the DNA TGCGCCAGCAGCCCCATTAGGACAGCTGAGAACACAGATACGCAGTATTTT. This translates into CASSPIRTAENTDTQYF. Full variable domain (outside the CDR3, taken from reference TRBV5-1 and TRBJ2-3): KAGVTQTPRYLIKTRGQQVTLSCSPISGHRSVSWYQQTPGQGLQFLFEYFSETQRNKGNFPGRFSGRQFSNSRSEMNVSTLELGDSALYLCASSPIRTAENTDTQYFGPGTRLTVL.

Of note for this clone: The germline gene is not matched at one end of the junction; a read error may be the cause. The V gene is TRBV7-7, the J gene TRBJ2-1; D gene uncertain. The germline gives CDR1 SSHAT, CDR2 FNYEAQ (reference sequence). The CDR3 is 16 residues long. The CDR3 protein is CASSPSLGYDSHEQFF. The CDR3 bases are TGTGCTAGCAGCCCCAGCTTGGGTTACGATAGCCATGAGCAGTTCTTC.

V and J are TRBV4-2 and TRBJ1-1; D remains ambiguous. The length of the CDR3 is 14 residues. Germline-derived CDR1 and CDR2 are LGHNA and YNFKEQ. V lost 1 base and J lost 1, with 7 bases in between. This CDR3 reads CASSQGATNTEAFF. The CDR3 DNA follows: TGTGCCAGCAGCCAAGGGGCTACGAACACTGAAGCTTTCTTT.

V gene TRBV29-1 combines with J gene TRBJ2-1; D might be TRBD2 (5 bases). Deletions cut 6 bases from V and 0 bases from J, with 18 bases between. CDR1 and CDR2 (germline): SQVTM, ANQGSEA. CDR3 length equals 16 residues. CDR3 bases: TGCAGCGTCCACCTACTAGTGGCTAGCTCCTACAATGAGCAGTTCTTC. This sequence encodes CSVHLLVASSYNEQFF.

This chain links TRBV21-1 with TRBJ1-5. TRBV21-1 is listed as a pseudogene. This CDR3 spans 14 amino acids. As DNA, the CDR3 is TGTGCCAGCTTAACCGGGTCGACGGGACAGCCCCAGCATTTT. Translation gives CASLTGSTGQPQHF.

V and J are TRBV5-1 and TRBJ2-7; 10 positions agree with TRBD2. The V segment lost 4 bases and the J segment 3 bases; nucleotides outside the gene matches: 7. Germline V gives CDR1 SGHRS, CDR2 YFSETQ. This CDR3 spans 15 amino acids. The CDR3 loop reads CASSPGSGRSYEQYF. The CDR3 DNA follows: TGCGCCAGCAGCCCCGGTAGCGGGAGGAGCTACGAGCAGTACTTC.

This chain joins TRBV18 and TRBJ1-1, with a possible D match to TRBD1 (5 bases). With 1 base removed from V and 0 bases from J, the gap between germline ends came to 12 bases. From germline, CDR1 is KGHSH and CDR2 LQKENI. The CDR3 has 16 residues. The CDR3 sequence: CASSPLGTGMNTEAFF. The CDR3 DNA is TGTGCCAGCTCACCACTTGGAACAGGCATGAACACTGAAGCTTTCTTT. Together with reference TRBV18 and TRBJ1-1, the CDR3 gives the full variable domain: NAGVMQNPRHLVRRRGQEARLRCSPMKGHSHVYWYRQLPEEGLKFMVYLQKENIIDESGMPKERFSAEFPKEGPSILRIQQVVRGDSAAYFCASSPLGTGMNTEAFFGQGTRLTVV.

V gene TRBV4-1 combines with J gene TRBJ2-3; D unclear. The CDR3 length is 14 residues. Trimming stripped 0 bases from V and 2 bases from J, with 6 bases between. Looked up from germline, CDR1 is MGHRA and CDR2 is YSYEKL. In nucleotides, the CDR3 is TGCGCCAGCAGCCAAGAGGGCGTCACAGATACGCAGTATTTT. This gives the protein CASSQEGVTDTQYF.

The gene calls are TRBV10-3 and TRBJ2-3; D unclear. Germline CDR1 reads ENHRY; CDR2 reads SYGVKD. This CDR3 contains 14 residues. V was cut by 4 bases and J by 7 bases, with 15 bases left in between. The CDR3 reads CAISVKFEENTQYF. The CDR3, as DNA: TGTGCCATCAGTGTCAAGTTCGAGGAAAATACGCAGTATTTT.

The chain carries TRBV2 and TRBJ2-1, with 8 bases aligning to TRBD2. Trimming took 0 bases from V and 1 from J; bases not matched to a gene: 14. CDR1 and CDR2 from the germline V gene are SNHLY and FYNNEI. The CDR3 is 20 residues long. The CDR3 loop reads CASSEALGSGRRGSYNEQFF. The CDR3 DNA reads as TGTGCCAGCAGTGAAGCGCTAGGCAGCGGGAGAAGGGGTTCCTACAATGAGCAGTTCTTC.

The chain is built from TRBV9 and TRBJ2-5; D possibly corresponds to TRBD1 (6 bases). Looked up from germline, CDR1 is SGDLS and CDR2 is YYNGEE. The CDR3 sequence is 14 residues long. The V and J ends lost 4 bases and 7 bases respectively, with 17 bases between them. For the CDR3, the DNA is TGTGCCAGCAGCCCACAGCGAGGGGGTAGGACCCAGTACTTC. This codes for CASSPQRGGRTQYF. Supplemented by reference TRBV9 and TRBJ2-5, the full variable domain reads DSGVTQTPKHLITATGQRVTLRCSPRSGDLSVYWYQQSLDQGLQFLIQYYNGEERAKGNILERFSAQQFPDLHSELNLSSLELGDSALYFCASSPQRGGRTQYFGPGTRLLVL.